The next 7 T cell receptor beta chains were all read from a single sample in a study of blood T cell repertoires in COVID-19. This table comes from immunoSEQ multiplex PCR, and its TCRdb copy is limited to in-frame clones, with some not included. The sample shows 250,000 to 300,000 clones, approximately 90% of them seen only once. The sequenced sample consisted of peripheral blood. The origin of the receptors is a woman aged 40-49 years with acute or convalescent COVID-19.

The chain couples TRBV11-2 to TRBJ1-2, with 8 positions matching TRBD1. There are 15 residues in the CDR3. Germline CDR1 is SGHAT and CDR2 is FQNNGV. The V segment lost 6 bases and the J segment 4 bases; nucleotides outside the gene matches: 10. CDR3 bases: TGTGCCAGCAGTTTTGGACAGGGAATTTTCTATGGCTACACCTTC. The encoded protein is CASSFGQGIFYGYTF.

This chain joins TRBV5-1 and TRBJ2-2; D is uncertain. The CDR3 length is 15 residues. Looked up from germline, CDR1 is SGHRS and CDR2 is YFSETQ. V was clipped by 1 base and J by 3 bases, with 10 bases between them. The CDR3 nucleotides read TGCGCCAGCAGCTTGCGGCCAGGTGACACCGGGGAGCTGTTTTTT. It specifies CASSLRPGDTGELFF.

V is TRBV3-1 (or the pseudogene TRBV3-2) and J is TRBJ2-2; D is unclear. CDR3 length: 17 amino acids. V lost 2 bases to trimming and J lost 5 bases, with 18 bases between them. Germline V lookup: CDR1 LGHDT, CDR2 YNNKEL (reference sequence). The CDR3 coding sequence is TGTGCCAGCAGCCAATTACCAGACATTGACCAAACCGGGGAGCTGTTTTTT. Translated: CASSQLPDIDQTGELFF.

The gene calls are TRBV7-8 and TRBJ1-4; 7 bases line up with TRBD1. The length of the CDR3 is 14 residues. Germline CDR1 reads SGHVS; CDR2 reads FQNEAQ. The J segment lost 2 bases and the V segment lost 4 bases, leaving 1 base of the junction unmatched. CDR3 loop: CASSSGQTNEKLFF. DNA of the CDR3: TGTGCCAGCAGCTCGGGACAGACTAATGAAAAACTGTTTTTT.

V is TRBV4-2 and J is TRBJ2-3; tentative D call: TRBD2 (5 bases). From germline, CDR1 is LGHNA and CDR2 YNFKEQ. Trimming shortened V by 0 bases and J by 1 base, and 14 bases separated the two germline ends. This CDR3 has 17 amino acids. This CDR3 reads CASSQDRAGAGTDTQYF. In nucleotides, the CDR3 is TGTGCCAGCAGCCAAGACCGGGCGGGTGCCGGCACAGATACGCAGTATTTT.

CDR3 protein: CASSQNRGRTEAFF. The CDR3 region has the DNA TGTGCCAGCAGCCAGAACAGGGGGAGGACTGAAGCTTTCTTT. The V and J genes are TRBV7-2 and TRBJ1-1, with 8 bases aligning to TRBD1. Germline lookup yields CDR1 SGHTA and CDR2 FQGNSA. Trimming cost V 5 bases and J 5 bases; bases outside gene matches: 7. The CDR3 extends over 14 amino acids.

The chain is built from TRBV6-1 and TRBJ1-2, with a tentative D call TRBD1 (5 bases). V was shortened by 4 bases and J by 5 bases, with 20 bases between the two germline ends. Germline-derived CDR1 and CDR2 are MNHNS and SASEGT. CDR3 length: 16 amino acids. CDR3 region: CASSVKQGGLNYGYTF. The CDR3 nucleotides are TGTGCCAGCAGTGTTAAGCAGGGAGGGCTCAATTATGGCTACACCTTC.